This T cell receptor (beta chain) is from a study of CXCR3-negative and CXCR3-positive naive CD8 T cells. Overall study results and limits: TRB CDR3 properties indicated TCR strength, while surface CD5 was similar across naive subsets. Hydrophobicity of TRB CDR3s was greater in CXCR3-positive naive cells than in CXCR3-negative naive cells. Diversity in memory CD8+ cells fell much lower than the comparably high levels seen in both naive subsets.

The authors made the TRB cDNA libraries by 5' RACE using UMI labels. TCRdb reanalyzed the 5' RACE reads and collapses them to one entry per CDR3 protein, without DNA. Its table records over 100,000 distinct CDR3 sequences. To note about this clonotype: Antigen unknown.

Naive CD8+ T cells carried a CD45RO-CCR7+CD27+CD95- phenotype. Germline V gives CDR1 SGHTA, CDR2 FQGNSA. The CDR3 has 17 amino acids. This chain links TRBV7-2 with TRBJ2-7; the TCRdb D gene call, TRBD2, has no DNA to confirm it. The receptor was derived from a human donor in good health. Some clones in this sample may be carry-over from other donors' samples. Sequenced sample: naive CXCR3+ CD8+ T cells from blood. Subset given: CD45RO-CCR7+CD27+CD95- naive CD8+ T cells expressing CXCR3 (TNR3+). The CDR3 sequence: CASSLANKTSGNYEQYF. The whole variable domain, remainder taken from reference TRBV7-2 and TRBJ2-7, is GAGVSQSPSNKVTEKGKDVELRCDPISGHTALYWYRQSLGQGLEFLIYFQGNSAPDKSGLPSDRFSAERTGGSVSTLTIQRTQQEDSAVYLCASSLANKTSGNYEQYFGPGTRLTVT.